The sequence of this TCR beta chain was determined in a study of blood T cell repertoires in COVID-19. Authors' analysis steps: The assay estimated nucleated cells by amplifying reference gene primers. Measured with immunoSEQ multiplex PCR; TCRdb has only the in-frame clones, and not every one. The D gene and trimming were derived from the DNA, and the V and J assignments and clone size from that table. The table includes under 200,000 clones, 70% to 90% detected once. Germline assignment: CDR1 MNHEY and CDR2 SVGEGT. The CDR3 spans 14 residues. The V and J ends lost 4 bases and 3 bases, in that order; junction bases with no gene match: 4.

Sequencing was carried out using peripheral blood. The gene calls are TRBV6-2 or TRBV6-3 and TRBJ2-7; TRBD2 agrees at 9 bases. The clonotype was recovered from a woman aged 45-65 years with COVID-19, enrolled during active disease. The CDR3 sequence is CASSLLAGHYEQYF. Here the CDR3 DNA reads TGTGCCAGCAGTTTACTAGCGGGCCACTACGAGCAGTACTTC.